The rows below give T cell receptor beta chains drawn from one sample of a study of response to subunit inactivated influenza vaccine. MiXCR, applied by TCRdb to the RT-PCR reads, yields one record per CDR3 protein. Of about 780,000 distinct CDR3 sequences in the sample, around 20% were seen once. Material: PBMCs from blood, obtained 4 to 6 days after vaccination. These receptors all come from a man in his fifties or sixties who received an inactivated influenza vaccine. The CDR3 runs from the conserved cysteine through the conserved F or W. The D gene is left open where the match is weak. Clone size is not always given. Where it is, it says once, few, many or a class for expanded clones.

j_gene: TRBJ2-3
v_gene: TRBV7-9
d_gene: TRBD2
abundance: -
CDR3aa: CASSKTRLATDTQYF
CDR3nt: TGTGCCAGCAGCAAAACCAGACTAGCTACAGATACGCAGTATTTT

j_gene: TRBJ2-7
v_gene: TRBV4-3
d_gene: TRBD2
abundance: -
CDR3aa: CASSPRLAGGFYEQYF
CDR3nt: TGCGCCAGCAGCCCAAGACTAGCGGGAGGGTTCTACGAGCAGTACTTC

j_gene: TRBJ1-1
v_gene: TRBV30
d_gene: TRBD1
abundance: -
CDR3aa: CAWIGGGKTEAFF
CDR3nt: TGTGCCTGGATCGGAGGGGGCAAGACTGAAGCTTTCTTT

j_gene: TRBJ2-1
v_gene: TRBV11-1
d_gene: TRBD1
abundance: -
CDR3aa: CASSPGQGGIHEQFF
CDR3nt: TGTGCCAGCAGCCCGGGACAGGGTGGGATTCATGAGCAGTTCTTC

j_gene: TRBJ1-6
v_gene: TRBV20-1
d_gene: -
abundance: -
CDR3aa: CSAREGTTGGNSPLHF
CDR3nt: TGCAGTGCTAGAGAGGGAACAACTGGGGGTAATTCACCCCTCCACTTT

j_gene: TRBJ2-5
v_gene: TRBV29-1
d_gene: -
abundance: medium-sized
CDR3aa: CSVEGDRQTQYF
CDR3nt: TGCAGCGTTGAGGGGGATAGGCAGACCCAGTACTTC

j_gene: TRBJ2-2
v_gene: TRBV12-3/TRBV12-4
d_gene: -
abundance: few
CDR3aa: CASSLGGVGELFF
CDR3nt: TGTGCCAGCAGTTTAGGGGGGGTCGGGGAGCTGTTTTTT

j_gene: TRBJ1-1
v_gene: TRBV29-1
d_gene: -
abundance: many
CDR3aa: CSVGQGANTEAFF
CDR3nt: TGCAGCGTTGGGCAGGGAGCGAACACTGAAGCTTTCTTT

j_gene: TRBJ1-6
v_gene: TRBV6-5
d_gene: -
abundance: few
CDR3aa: CASSYSSGSPLHF
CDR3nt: TGTGCCAGCAGTTATTCTTCCGGTTCACCCCTCCACTTT

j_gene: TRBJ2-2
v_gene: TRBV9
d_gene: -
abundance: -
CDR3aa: CASSVVFRLNTGELFF
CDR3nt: TGTGCCAGCAGCGTTGTGTTCAGGTTAAACACCGGGGAGCTGTTTTTT

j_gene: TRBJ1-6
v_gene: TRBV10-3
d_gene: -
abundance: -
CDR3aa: CAISAGQANNSPLHF
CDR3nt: TGTGCCATCAGTGCAGGCCAAGCTAACAATTCACCCCTCCACTTT

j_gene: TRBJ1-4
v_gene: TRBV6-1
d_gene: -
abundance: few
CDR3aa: CASTSRAGFEKLFF
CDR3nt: TGTGCCAGCACCTCCCGGGCAGGGTTTGAAAAACTGTTTTTT

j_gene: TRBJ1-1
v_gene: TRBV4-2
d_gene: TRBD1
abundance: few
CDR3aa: CASSQTEAGTENTEAFF
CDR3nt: TGTGCCAGCAGCCAAACGGAAGCCGGGACAGAGAACACTGAAGCTTTCTTT

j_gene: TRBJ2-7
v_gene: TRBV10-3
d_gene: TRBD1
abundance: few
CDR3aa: CAISPQPGQQKAYEQYF
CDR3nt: TGTGCCATCAGTCCGCAACCGGGACAGCAAAAAGCCTACGAGCAGTACTTC

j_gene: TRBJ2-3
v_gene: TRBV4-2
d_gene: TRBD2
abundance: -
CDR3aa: CASSQGPAGSTDTQYF
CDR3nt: TGTGCCAGCAGCCAAGGCCCAGCGGGGAGCACAGATACGCAGTATTTT

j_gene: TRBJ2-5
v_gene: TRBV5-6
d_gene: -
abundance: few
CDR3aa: CASSKRSGLETQYF
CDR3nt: TGTGCCAGCAGCAAGAGGTCCGGGTTGGAGACCCAGTACTTC

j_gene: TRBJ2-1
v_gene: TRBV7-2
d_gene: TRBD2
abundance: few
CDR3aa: CASSLTSGVEQFF
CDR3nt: TGTGCCAGCAGCTTGACTAGCGGGGTTGAGCAGTTCTTC

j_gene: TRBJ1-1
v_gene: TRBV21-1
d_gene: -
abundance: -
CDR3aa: CASSISSECSEAFF
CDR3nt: TGTGCCAGCAGCATCAGCTCGGAGTGCAGTGAAGCTTTCTTT

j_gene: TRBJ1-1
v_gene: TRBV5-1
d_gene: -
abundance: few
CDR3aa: CASSTPMGTEAFF
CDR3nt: TGCGCCAGCAGCACCCCCATGGGGACTGAAGCTTTCTTT

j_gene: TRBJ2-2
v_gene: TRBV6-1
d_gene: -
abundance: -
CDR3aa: CASRAANTVELFF
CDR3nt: TGTGCCAGCAGGGCCGCGAACACCGTGGAGCTGTTTTTT

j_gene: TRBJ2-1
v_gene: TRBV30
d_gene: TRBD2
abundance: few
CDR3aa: CAWGTPGLAGEFF
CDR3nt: TGTGCCTGGGGCACCCCCGGACTAGCGGGGGAGTTCTTC

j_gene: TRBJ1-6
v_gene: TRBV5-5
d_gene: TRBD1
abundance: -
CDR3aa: CTSSLYGPGGSPLHF
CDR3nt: TGTACCAGCAGCTTGTATGGGCCAGGGGGCTCACCCCTCCACTTT

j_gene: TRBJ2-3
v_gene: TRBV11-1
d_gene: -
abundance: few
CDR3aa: CASSLGVRLTGVTDTQYF
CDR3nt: TGTGCCAGCAGCTTAGGGGTTAGGTTGACAGGAGTCACAGATACGCAGTATTTT

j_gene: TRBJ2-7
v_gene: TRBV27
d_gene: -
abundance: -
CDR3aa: CASWRSPYEQYF
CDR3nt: TGTGCCAGCTGGCGCTCCCCCTACGAGCAGTACTTC

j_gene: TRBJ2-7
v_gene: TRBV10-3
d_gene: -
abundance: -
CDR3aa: CAISEPGSKATYEQYF
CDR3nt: TGTGCCATCAGTGAGCCTGGCAGCAAAGCTACCTACGAGCAGTACTTC

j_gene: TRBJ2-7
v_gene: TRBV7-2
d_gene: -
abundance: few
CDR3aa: CASSLGGSSGESYEQYF
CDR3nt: TGTGCCAGCAGCTTAGGAGGGTCGTCAGGAGAATCATACGAGCAGTACTTC

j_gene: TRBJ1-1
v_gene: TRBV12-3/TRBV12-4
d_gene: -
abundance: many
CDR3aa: CASRYQRTTEAFF
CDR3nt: TGTGCCAGCAGGTACCAAAGGACCACTGAAGCTTTCTTT

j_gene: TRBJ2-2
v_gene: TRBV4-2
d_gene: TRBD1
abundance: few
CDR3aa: CASSQARGQGFGELFF
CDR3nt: TGTGCCAGCAGCCAGGCCCGAGGACAGGGCTTCGGGGAGCTGTTTTTT

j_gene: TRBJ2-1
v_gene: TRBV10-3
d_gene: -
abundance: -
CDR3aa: CAISEGLGRQFF
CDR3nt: TGTGCCATCAGTGAGGGACTGGGGCGGCAGTTCTTC

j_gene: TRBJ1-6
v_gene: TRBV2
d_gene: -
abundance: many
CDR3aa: CASCRWSYNSPLHF
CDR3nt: TGTGCCAGCTGTCGCTGGTCCTATAATTCACCCCTCCACTTT

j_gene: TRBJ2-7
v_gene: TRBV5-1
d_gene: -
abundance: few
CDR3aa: CASSLMRDTYEQYF
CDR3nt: TGCGCCAGCAGCTTGATGCGGGACACCTACGAGCAGTACTTC

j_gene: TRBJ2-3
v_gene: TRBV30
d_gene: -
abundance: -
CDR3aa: CAWSVGSSTDTQYF
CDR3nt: TGTGCCTGGAGTGTGGGGAGCAGCACAGATACGCAGTATTTT

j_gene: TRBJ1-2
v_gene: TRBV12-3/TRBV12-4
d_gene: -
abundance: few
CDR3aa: CASRLAGGYGYTF
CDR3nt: TGTGCCAGCAGACTCGCGGGGGGCTATGGCTACACCTTC

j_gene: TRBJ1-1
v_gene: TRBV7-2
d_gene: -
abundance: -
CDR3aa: CASSLSVTGNTEAFF
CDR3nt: TGTGCCAGCAGCTTATCAGTGACAGGGAACACTGAAGCTTTCTTT

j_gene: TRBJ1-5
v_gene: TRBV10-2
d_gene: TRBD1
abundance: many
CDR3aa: CATGGGYQPQHF
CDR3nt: TGCGCCACAGGGGGGGGTTATCAGCCCCAGCATTTT

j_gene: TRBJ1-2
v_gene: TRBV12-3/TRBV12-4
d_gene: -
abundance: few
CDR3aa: CASSFKGYTF
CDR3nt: TGTGCCAGCAGTTTCAAGGGCTACACCTTC

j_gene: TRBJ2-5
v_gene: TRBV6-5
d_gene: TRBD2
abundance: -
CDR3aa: CASSYSWTSVETQYF
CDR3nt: TGTGCCAGCAGTTACTCCTGGACTAGCGTGGAGACCCAGTACTTC

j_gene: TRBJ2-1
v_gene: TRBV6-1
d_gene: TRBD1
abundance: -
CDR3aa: CASKTGTATYNEQFF
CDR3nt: TGTGCCAGCAAGACCGGGACAGCAACCTACAATGAGCAGTTCTTC

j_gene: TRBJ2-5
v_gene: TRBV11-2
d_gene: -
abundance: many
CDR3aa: CASSLEVYQETQYF
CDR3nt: TGTGCCAGCAGCTTAGAGGTCTACCAAGAGACCCAGTACTTC

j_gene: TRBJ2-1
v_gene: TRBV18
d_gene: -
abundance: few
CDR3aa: CASSPQLTLVTYNEQFF
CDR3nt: TGTGCCAGCTCACCGCAGCTGACGCTAGTTACCTACAATGAGCAGTTCTTC

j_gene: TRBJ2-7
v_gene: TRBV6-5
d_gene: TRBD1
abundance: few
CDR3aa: CASSWRTGAYEQYF
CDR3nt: TGTGCCAGCAGTTGGAGGACAGGGGCCTACGAGCAGTACTTC

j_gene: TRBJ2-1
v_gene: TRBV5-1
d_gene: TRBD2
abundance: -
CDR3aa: CASSARLAGALEREQFF
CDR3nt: TGCGCCAGCAGCGCAAGGCTAGCGGGGGCCCTCGAAAGGGAGCAGTTCTTC